The subject of this entry is one T cell receptor beta chain. Its antigen is undetermined. These data belong to a study of OX40 agonist ivuxolimab in advanced cancers. Germline V lookup: CDR1 SGHTA, CDR2 FQGTGA. Trimming cost V 2 bases and J 10 bases; bases outside gene matches: 11. CDR3 length: 15 residues. Overall study findings and caveats: There were, on average, more expanded clones in CD8+ T cells than in CD4+. Expanded peripheral T cell antigen specificity was not determined. Clonal expansion in partial responders at 0.1-3.0 mg/kg ranked among the lowest.

TCRdb's table, derived via immunoSEQ multiplex PCR, lists solely in-frame clones and lacks some. This sample has fewer than 100,000 clones, with roughly 87% found just once. This receptor was taken from an adult with an advanced solid tumor such as melanoma, head and neck, liver or kidney cancer. The chain uses TRBV7-3 and TRBJ2-1; 7 bases align to TRBD2. Sequenced material: CD4+ or CD8+ T cells sorted from blood, taken in a trial of the OX40 agonist ivuxolimab. As DNA, the CDR3 is TGTGCCAGCAGCTTACGGCTAGCGGCGGTTCGGGAGCAGTTCTTC. The encoded protein is CASSLRLAAVREQFF.